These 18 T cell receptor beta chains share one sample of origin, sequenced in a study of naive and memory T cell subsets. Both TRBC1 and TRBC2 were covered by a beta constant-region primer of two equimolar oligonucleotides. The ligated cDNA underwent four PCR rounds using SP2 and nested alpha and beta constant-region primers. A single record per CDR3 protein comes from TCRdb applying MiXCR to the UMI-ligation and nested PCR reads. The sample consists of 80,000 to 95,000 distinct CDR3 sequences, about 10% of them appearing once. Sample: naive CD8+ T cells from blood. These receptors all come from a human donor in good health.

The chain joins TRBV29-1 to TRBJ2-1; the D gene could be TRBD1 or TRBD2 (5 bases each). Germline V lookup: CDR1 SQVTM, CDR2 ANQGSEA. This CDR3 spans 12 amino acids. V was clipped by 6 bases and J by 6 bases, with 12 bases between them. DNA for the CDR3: TGCAGCGTCAGAGGGGATACCAATGAGCAGTTCTTC. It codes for CSVRGDTNEQFF.

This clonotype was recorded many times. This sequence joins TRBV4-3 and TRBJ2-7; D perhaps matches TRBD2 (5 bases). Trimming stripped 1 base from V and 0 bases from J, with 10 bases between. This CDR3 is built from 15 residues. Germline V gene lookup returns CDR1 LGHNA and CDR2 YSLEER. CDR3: CASSQVLVSSYEQYF. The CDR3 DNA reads TGCGCCAGCAGCCAAGTACTAGTGAGCTCCTACGAGCAGTACTTC.

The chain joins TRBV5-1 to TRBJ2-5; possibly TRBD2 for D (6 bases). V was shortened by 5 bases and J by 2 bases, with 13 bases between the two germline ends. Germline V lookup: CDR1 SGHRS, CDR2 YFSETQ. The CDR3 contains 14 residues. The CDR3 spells CASSHGGEQETQYF. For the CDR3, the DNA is TGCGCCAGCAGTCATGGAGGGGAACAAGAGACCCAGTACTTC. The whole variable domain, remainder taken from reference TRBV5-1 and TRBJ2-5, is KAGVTQTPRYLIKTRGQQVTLSCSPISGHRSVSWYQQTPGQGLQFLFEYFSETQRNKGNFPGRFSGRQFSNSRSEMNVSTLELGDSALYLCASSHGGEQETQYFGPGTRLLVL.

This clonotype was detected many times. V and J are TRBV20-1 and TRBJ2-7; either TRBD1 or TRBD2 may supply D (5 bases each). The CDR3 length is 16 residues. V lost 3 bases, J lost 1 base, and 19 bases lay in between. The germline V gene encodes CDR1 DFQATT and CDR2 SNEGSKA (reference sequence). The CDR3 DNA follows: TGCAGTGCTAGCGAGGACTTGGACAAGGCTTCCTACGAGCAGTACTTC. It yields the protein CSASEDLDKASYEQYF.

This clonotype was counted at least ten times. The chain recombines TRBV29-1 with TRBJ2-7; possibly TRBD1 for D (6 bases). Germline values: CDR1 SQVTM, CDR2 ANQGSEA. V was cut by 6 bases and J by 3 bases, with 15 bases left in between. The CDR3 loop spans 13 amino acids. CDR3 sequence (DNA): TGCAGCGTAGAGCAGGGGAATCACTACGAGCAGTACTTC. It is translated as CSVEQGNHYEQYF.

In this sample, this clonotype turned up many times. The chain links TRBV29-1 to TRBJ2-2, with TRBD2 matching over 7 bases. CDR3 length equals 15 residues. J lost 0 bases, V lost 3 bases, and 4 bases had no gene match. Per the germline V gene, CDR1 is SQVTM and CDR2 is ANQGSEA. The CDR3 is CSVELAASNTGELFF. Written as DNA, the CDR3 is TGCAGCGTTGAGCTAGCGGCATCGAACACCGGGGAGCTGTTTTTT.

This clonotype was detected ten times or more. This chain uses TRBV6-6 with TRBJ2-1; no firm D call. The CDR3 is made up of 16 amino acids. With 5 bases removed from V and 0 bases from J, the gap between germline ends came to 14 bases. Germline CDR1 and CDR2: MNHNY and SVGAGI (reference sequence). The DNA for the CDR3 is TGTGCCAGCAGTAGCCCCCCCCTGAGCTCCTACAATGAGCAGTTCTTC. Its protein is CASSSPPLSSYNEQFF.

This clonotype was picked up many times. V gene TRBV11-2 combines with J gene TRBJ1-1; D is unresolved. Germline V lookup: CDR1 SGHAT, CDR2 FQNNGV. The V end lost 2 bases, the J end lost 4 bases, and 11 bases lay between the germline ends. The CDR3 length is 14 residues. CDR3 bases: TGTGCCAGCAGCTTACCCCCACGACGCACTGAAGCTTTCTTT. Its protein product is CASSLPPRRTEAFF. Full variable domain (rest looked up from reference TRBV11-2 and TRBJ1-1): EAGVAQSPRYKIIEKRQSVAFWCNPISGHATLYWYQQILGQGPKLLIQFQNNGVVDDSQLPKDRFSAERLKGVDSTLKIQPAKLEDSAVYLCASSLPPRRTEAFFGQGTRLTVV.

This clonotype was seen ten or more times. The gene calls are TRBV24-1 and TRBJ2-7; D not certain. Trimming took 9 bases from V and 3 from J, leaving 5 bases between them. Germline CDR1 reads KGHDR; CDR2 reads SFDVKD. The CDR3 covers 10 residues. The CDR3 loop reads CATAHYEQYF. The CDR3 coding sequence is TGTGCCACCGCCCACTACGAGCAGTACTTC.

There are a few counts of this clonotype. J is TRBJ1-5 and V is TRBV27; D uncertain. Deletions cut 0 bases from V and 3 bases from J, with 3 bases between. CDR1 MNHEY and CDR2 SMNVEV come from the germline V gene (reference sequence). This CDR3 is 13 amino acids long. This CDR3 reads CASSLSANQPQHF. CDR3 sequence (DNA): TGTGCCAGCAGTTTATCAGCCAATCAGCCCCAGCATTTT.

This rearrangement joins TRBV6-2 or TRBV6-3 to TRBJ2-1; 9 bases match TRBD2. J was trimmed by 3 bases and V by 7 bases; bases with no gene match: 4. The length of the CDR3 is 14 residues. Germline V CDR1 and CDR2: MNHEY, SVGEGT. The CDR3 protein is CASKGAGGYNEQFF. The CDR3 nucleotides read TGTGCCAGCAAGGGAGCGGGAGGCTACAATGAGCAGTTCTTC.

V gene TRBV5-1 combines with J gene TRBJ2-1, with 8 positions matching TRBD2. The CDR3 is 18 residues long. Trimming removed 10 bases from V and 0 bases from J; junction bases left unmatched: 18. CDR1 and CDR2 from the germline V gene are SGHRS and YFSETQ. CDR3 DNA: TGCGCCGCTACCGGACTAGCTTTCCTAAAATGCTCCTACAATGAGCAGTTCTTC. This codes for CAATGLAFLKCSYNEQFF.

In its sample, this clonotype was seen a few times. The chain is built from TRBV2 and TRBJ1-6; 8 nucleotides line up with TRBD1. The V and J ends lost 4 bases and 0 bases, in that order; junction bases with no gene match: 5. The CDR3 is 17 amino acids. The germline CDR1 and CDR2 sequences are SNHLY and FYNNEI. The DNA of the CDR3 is TGTGCCAGCAGTGCGGGACAGGCCCTCTCCTATAATTCACCCCTCCACTTT. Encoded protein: CASSAGQALSYNSPLHF.

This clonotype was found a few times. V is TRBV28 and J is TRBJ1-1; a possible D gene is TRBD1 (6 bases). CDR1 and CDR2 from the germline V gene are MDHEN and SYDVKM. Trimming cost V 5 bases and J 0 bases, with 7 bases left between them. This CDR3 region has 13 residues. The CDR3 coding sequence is TGTGCCAGCAGTAGGGGGTTGAACACTGAAGCTTTCTTT. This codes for CASSRGLNTEAFF.

The CDR3 protein is CASSFPGLAETWETQYF. The CDR3 nucleotides are TGTGCCAGCAGCTTCCCGGGACTAGCGGAGACGTGGGAGACCCAGTACTTC. This chain joins TRBV11-2 and TRBJ2-5; 11 bases fit TRBD2. Germline V gene lookup returns CDR1 SGHAT and CDR2 FQNNGV. V dropped 3 bases and J dropped 5; count of bases not matched to a gene: 11. This CDR3 spans 17 amino acids.

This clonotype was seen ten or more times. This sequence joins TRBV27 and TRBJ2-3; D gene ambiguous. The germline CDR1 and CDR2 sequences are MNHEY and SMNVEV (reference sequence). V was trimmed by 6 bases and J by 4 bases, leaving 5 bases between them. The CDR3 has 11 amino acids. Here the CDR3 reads CASRASDTQYF. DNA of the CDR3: TGTGCCAGCAGAGCTTCAGATACGCAGTATTTT.

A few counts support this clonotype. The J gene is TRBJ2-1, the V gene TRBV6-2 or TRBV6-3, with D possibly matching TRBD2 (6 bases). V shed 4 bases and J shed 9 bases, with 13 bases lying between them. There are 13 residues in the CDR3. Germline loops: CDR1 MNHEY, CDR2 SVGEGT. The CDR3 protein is CASSWGVGGEQFF. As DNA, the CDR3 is TGTGCCAGCAGTTGGGGGGTTGGGGGTGAGCAGTTCTTC.

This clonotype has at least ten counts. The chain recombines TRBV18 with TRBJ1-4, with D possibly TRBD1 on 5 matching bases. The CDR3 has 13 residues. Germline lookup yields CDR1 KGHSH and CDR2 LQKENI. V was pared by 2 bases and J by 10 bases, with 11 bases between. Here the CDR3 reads CASSPEVRGKLFF. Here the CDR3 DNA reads TGTGCCAGCTCACCAGAGGTTAGGGGAAAACTGTTTTTT.